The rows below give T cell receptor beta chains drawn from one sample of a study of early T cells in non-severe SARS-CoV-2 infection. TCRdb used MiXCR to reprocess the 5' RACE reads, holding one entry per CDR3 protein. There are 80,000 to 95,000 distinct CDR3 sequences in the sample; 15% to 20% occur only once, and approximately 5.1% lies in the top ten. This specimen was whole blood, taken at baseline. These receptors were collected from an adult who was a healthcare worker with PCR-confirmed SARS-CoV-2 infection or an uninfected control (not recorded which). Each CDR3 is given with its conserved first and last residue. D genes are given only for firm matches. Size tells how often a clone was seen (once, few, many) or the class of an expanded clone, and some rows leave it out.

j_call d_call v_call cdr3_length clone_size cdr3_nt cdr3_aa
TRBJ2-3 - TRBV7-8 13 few TGTGCCAGCAGCTTCCCTTCCACAGATACGCAGTATTTT CASSFPSTDTQYF
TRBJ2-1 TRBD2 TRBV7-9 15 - TGTGCCAGCAGCTTAGCGGGAGGGCCGCCCCATGAGCAGTTCTTC CASSLAGGPPHEQFF
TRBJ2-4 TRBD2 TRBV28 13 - TGTGCCAGCAAATTGGGAGGGAAAAACATTCAGTACTTC CASKLGGKNIQYF
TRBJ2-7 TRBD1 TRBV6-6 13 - TGTGCCAGTACCGGGACAGGTCTCCACGAGCAGTACTTC CASTGTGLHEQYF
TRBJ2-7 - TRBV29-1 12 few TGCAGCGTTCGTGGCCCCTCATACGAGCAGTACTTC CSVRGPSYEQYF
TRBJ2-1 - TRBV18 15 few TGTGCCAGCTCACCACCGGTAGGGTCCTACAATGAGCAGTTCTTC CASSPPVGSYNEQFF
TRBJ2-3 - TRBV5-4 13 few TGTGCCAGCAGCCAACTAGGCACAGATACGCAGTATTTT CASSQLGTDTQYF
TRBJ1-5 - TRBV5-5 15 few TGTGCCAGCAGCTTGGGGGACACGGGCAATCAGCCCCAGCATTTT CASSLGDTGNQPQHF
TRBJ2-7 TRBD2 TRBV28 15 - TGTGCCAGCAGCCTACCTAGCGGTCTCTCCTACGAGCAGTACTTC CASSLPSGLSYEQYF
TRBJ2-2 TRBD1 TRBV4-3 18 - TGCGCCAGCAGCCAAGAGTTACCCGGGACAGGGTGGACCGGGGAGCTGTTTTTT CASSQELPGTGWTGELFF
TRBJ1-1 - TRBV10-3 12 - TGTGCCATCAGTGAGCCCCCGGGCGGAGCTTTCTTT CAISEPPGGAFF
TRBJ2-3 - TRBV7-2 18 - TGTGCCAGCAGCCACGATGTTGATAGCGAGGCTAGCACAGATACGCAGTATTTT CASSHDVDSEASTDTQYF
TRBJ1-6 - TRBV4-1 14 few TGCGCCAGCAGCCAACCGGGACGCAGAACACCCCTCCACTTT CASSQPGRRTPLHF
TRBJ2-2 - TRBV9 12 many TGTGCCAGCAGCGTAGGGACCGGGGAGCTGTTTTTT CASSVGTGELFF
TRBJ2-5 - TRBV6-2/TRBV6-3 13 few TGTGCCAGCAGTAGTCCCGGAAGGGAGACCCAGTACTTC CASSSPGRETQYF
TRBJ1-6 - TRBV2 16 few TGTGCCAGCAGTGAGACCCTGAGCTCCTATAATTCACCCCTCCACTTT CASSETLSSYNSPLHF
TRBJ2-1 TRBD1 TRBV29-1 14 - TGCAGCGCACAGGGGACAGAGTCCTACAATGAGCAGTTCTTC CSAQGTESYNEQFF
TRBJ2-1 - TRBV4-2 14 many TGTGCCAGCAGCCAAGACGAGGGTTTGGATGAGCAGTTCTTC CASSQDEGLDEQFF
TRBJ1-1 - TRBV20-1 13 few TGCAGTGCTAGGGGATCTATGAACACTGAAGCTTTCTTT CSARGSMNTEAFF
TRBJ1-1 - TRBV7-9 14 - TGTGCCAGCAGCACAATGACGGAGGGCACTGAAGCTTTCTTT CASSTMTEGTEAFF
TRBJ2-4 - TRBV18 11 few TGTGCCAGCTCACCGTCCGGCATTCAGTACTTC CASSPSGIQYF
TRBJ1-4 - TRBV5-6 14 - TGTGCCAGCAGCCCCCAGGCGGGTAATGAAAAACTGTTTTTT CASSPQAGNEKLFF
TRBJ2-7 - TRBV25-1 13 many TGTGCCAGCAGTGCCGGTGCTCGTGACGAGCAGTACTTC CASSAGARDEQYF
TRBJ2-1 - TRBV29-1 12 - TGCAGTCAGGGGAGTCGTCCCGGAGAGCAGTTCTTC CSQGSRPGEQFF
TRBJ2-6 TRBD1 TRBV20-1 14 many TGCAGTGCTACCCGACAGGGGGAGGCCAACGTCCTGACTTTC CSATRQGEANVLTF
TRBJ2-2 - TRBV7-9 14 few TGTGCCAGCCCGCCTTCCGGTAGAACCGGGGAGCTGTTTTTT CASPPSGRTGELFF
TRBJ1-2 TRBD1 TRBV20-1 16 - TGCAGTGCTCAACCGGGACAGGGGCCCTACCGATATGGCTACACCTTC CSAQPGQGPYRYGYTF
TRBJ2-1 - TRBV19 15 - TGTGCCAGTAGTATCCGGGGGAGCTCCTACAATGAGCAGTTCTTC CASSIRGSSYNEQFF
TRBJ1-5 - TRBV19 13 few TGTGCCAGTAGTATCCTCCGGGGGGAGCCCCAGCATTTT CASSILRGEPQHF
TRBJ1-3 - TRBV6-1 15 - TGTGCCAGCAGTTTGGCAGGGAACTCTGGAAACACCATATATTTT CASSLAGNSGNTIYF
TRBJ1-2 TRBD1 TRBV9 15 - TGTGCCAGCAGCCCAAGCGAGGGACAGCACTATGGCTACACCTTC CASSPSEGQHYGYTF
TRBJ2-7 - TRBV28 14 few TGTGCCAGCTCCCGGACTTCCCATGGCAGCGAGCAGTACTTC CASSRTSHGSEQYF
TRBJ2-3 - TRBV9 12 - TGTGCCAGCTCAGGGGAGGCAGATACGCAGTATTTT CASSGEADTQYF
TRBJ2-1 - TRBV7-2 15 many TGTGCCAGCAACGGCGGGGCTAGCGACTTTAATGAGCAGTTCTTC CASNGGASDFNEQFF
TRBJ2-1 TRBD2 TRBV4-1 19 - TGCGCCAGCAGCCAATTTGGGACTAGCGGGCAGCCCGTACGCGATGAGCAGTTCTTC CASSQFGTSGQPVRDEQFF
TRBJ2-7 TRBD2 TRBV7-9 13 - TGTGCCAGCAGCTCCGGGACTAGTAGCGAGCAGTACTTC CASSSGTSSEQYF
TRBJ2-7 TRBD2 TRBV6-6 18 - TGTGCCAGCAGTGACTCCGGGACTAGCGGGAGTAGCTTCTACGAGCAGTACTTC CASSDSGTSGSSFYEQYF
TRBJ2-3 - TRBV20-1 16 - TGCAGTGCTAGAGCCCTAGGGAGCAGACTCACAGATACGCAGTTTTTT CSARALGSRLTDTQFF
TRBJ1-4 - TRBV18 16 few TGTGCCAGCTCACCACGGACCCCAAGGGGTAATGAAAAACTGTTTTTT CASSPRTPRGNEKLFF
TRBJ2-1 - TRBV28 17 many TGTGCCAGCAGCCACGACCGGAGCTCAGGGTGGTACAATGAGCAGTTCTTC CASSHDRSSGWYNEQFF
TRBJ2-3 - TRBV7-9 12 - TGTGCCAGCGCCCCCGCCGTGGATACGCAGTATTTT CASAPAVDTQYF
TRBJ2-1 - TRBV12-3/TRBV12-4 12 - TGTGCCAGCAGTCCTGGGCCCCAGGAGCAGTTCTTC CASSPGPQEQFF
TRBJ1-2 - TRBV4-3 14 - TGCGCCAGCAGCCAAGACAGGGAGAACTATGGCTACACCTTC CASSQDRENYGYTF
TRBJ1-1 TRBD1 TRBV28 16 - TGTGCCAGCAGTTTCAATCCGGACAGGGGAGAGACTGAAGCTTTCTTT CASSFNPDRGETEAFF